The TCR beta chain under discussion was sequenced for a study of blood T cell repertoires in COVID-19. Study as a whole: The United States, Italy and Spain supplied acute and convalescent COVID-19 samples. PBMCs, B-cell-depleted T cells, or T cells provided the cDNA or gDNA that made up the material.

In the authors' methods: Amplifying reference gene primers gave estimates of nucleated cell counts. Clones were sequenced by immunoSEQ multiplex PCR, and TCRdb holds only the in-frame ones, with some missing. V and J calls and clone size are copied from that table; D and trimming were computed from the DNA. The sample has fewer than 250,000 clones, around 88% seen once. This CDR3 has 12 amino acids. Germline loops: CDR1 SGHKS, CDR2 YYEKEE (reference sequence). Trimming removed 0 bases from V and 3 bases from J, with 4 bases in between. Source material: peripheral blood. The chain has TRBV5-5 and TRBJ2-7, with D unresolved. The clonotype comes from a man aged 50-60 years with active or convalescent COVID-19. This CDR3 reads CASSLANYEQYF. DNA of the CDR3: TGTGCCAGCAGCTTGGCCAACTACGAGCAGTACTTC.